Below are 13 T cell receptor beta chains sequenced from a single sample in a study of T cell responses to AZD1222 COVID-19 vaccine. The data were produced by immunoSEQ multiplex PCR, yet TCRdb's version contains in-frame clones alone and is incomplete. The table has about 74,000 clones, approximately 90% seen once; the top ten hold 6.5% to 9.5%. Source: peripheral blood, taken 28 days after the second AZD1222 dose. The receptors come from an adult who received the AZD1222 COVID-19 vaccine.

The chain joins TRBV4-2 to TRBJ2-5, with D maybe TRBD2 (5 bases). The V end lost 1 base, the J end lost 5 bases, and 11 bases lay between the germline ends. The CDR3 extends over 14 amino acids. CDR1 LGHNA and CDR2 YNFKEQ come from the germline V gene. The CDR3 sequence: CASSQVLDSETQYF. Here the CDR3 DNA reads TGTGCCAGCAGCCAAGTACTAGATTCGGAGACCCAGTACTTC.

The rearrangement joins TRBV7-8 to TRBJ1-4, with D maybe TRBD1 (5 bases). The germline V gene encodes CDR1 SGHVS and CDR2 FQNEAQ. The CDR3 length is 15 residues. V was pared by 6 bases and J by 0 bases, with 11 bases between. The CDR3: CASRRQIATNEKLFF. In nucleotides, the CDR3 is TGTGCCAGCAGAAGACAGATCGCAACTAATGAAAAACTGTTTTTT.

The chain recombines TRBV5-1 with TRBJ2-3; the match to TRBD2 covers 9 bases. The CDR3 runs to 16 residues. With V trimmed by 0 bases and J by 2 bases, 4 bases remained unmatched. From germline, CDR1 is SGHRS and CDR2 YFSETQ. CDR3 sequence (DNA): TGCGCCAGCAGCTTGGAAGCGGGAGGAACCACAGATACGCAGTATTTT. Residues: CASSLEAGGTTDTQYF.

The chain couples TRBV5-1 to TRBJ2-1, with TRBD2 matching 8 bases. The V gene's germline CDR1 is SGHRS and CDR2 YFSETQ. V gave up 4 bases and J gave up 0 bases; unmatched junction bases: 3. This CDR3 region has 15 residues. In DNA, the CDR3 is TGCGCCAGCAGCCGAGCGGGAGTCTCCTACAATGAGCAGTTCTTC. It is translated as CASSRAGVSYNEQFF.

This clone was detected only once. This rearrangement joins TRBV7-3 to TRBJ2-1, with 8 bases fitting TRBD1. Germline V gene sequence: CDR1 SGHTA, CDR2 FQGTGA. J was trimmed by 8 bases and V by 2 bases; bases with no gene match: 5. The CDR3 sequence is 14 residues long. The CDR3, as DNA: TGTGCCAGCAGCTTATCCCGGACAGGGCATGAGCAGTTCTTC. Encoded protein: CASSLSRTGHEQFF.

This chain joins TRBV24-1 and TRBJ2-2; TRBD1 agrees at 7 bases. Looked up from germline, CDR1 is KGHDR and CDR2 is SFDVKD. V dropped 5 bases and J dropped 1; count of bases not matched to a gene: 3. The CDR3 is 15 amino acids. The CDR3 reads CATSVNRGNTGELFF. The CDR3 nucleotides are TGTGCCACCAGTGTCAACAGGGGGAACACCGGGGAGCTGTTTTTT.

The chain has TRBV28 and TRBJ1-5; D is possibly TRBD1 (6 bases). V was pared by 6 bases and J by 1 base, with 13 bases between. Germline CDR1 and CDR2: MDHEN and SYDVKM. The CDR3 covers 15 residues. The CDR3 region is CASSLGGMSNQPQHF. The CDR3 nucleotides read TGTGCCAGCAGCCTAGGGGGTATGAGCAATCAGCCCCAGCATTTT.

The table lists this clone with a count of one. The V and J genes are TRBV19 and TRBJ2-7; no firm D call. The CDR3 has 13 residues. Germline V gives CDR1 LNHDA, CDR2 SQIVND (reference sequence). V lost 3 bases, J lost 6 bases, and 12 bases lay in between. DNA for the CDR3: TGTGCCAGTAGTATCCCCCCAGGCGGCGAGCAGTACTTC. Protein sequence: CASSIPPGGEQYF.

CDR3 DNA: TGTGCCAGCAGCGATTACAAGAACACTGAAGCTTTCTTT. Protein product: CASSDYKNTEAFF. V and J are TRBV9 and TRBJ1-1; D remains unclear. CDR1 and CDR2 (germline): SGDLS, YYNGEE. The CDR3 length is 13 residues. Trimming pared 3 bases from V and 1 base from J, leaving 7 bases between.

The J gene is TRBJ2-5, the V gene TRBV28; TRBD2 aligns across 9 bases. Germline values: CDR1 MDHEN, CDR2 SYDVKM. The CDR3 consists of 14 residues. V shed 7 bases and J 5 bases; nucleotides not matched to a gene: 8. CDR3 sequence reads: CASTTLAGLETQYF. The CDR3 DNA sequence: TGTGCCAGCACCACCCTAGCGGGATTGGAGACCCAGTACTTC.

This clone was recorded once. In nucleotides, the CDR3 is TGTGCCAGCAGTTCGAGAGTACAGGGGGCGCGAAGCTACACCTTC. Its protein product is CASSSRVQGARSYTF. The chain has TRBV6-5 and TRBJ1-2, with TRBD1 matching over 9 bases. V lost 4 bases, J lost 9 bases, and 12 bases stayed unmatched. The CDR3 consists of 15 residues. CDR1 MNHEY and CDR2 SVGAGI come from the germline V gene.

This clone occurred once. This chain joins TRBV6-2 or TRBV6-3 and TRBJ2-7; possibly TRBD2 for D (5 bases). The V gene lost 2 bases and the J gene lost 0 bases, with 8 bases spanning the gap. The V gene's germline CDR1 is MNHEY and CDR2 SVGEGT. This CDR3 is built from 14 residues. This CDR3 is CASSYLEGSYEQYF. CDR3 bases: TGTGCCAGCAGTTACCTTGAGGGCTCCTACGAGCAGTACTTC.

The V call is TRBV2, the J call TRBJ1-5, with D uncertain. This CDR3 has 12 amino acids. Trimming shortened V by 5 bases and J by 5 bases, and 7 bases separated the two germline ends. Germline V gene sequence: CDR1 SNHLY, CDR2 FYNNEI. As DNA, the CDR3 is TGTGCCAGCAGTCAGGACGATCAGCCCCAGCATTTT. This sequence encodes CASSQDDQPQHF.